Listed below are T cell receptor beta chains from one sample, sequenced in a study of T cells of healthy individuals. Each CDR3 protein is one row after TCRdb ran MiXCR on the 5' RACE reads. Of about 53,000 distinct CDR3 sequences in the sample, about 15% were seen once. The receptors were gathered from a human donor in good health. Both conserved end residues are part of each CDR3. Each record gives: J gene, clone size, D gene, V gene, CDR3 protein, CDR3 DNA. A D gene is named only where the DNA matches it firmly. Size is omitted from some rows. Given values are once, few, many or a class for expanded clones.

TRBJ2-7 few TRBD2 TRBV20-1 CSALAGGPTYEQYF TGCAGTGCTTTAGCGGGAGGCCCCACCTACGAGCAGTACTTC
TRBJ1-5 NA NA TRBV19 CASSIDEDQPQHF TGTGCCAGTAGTATTGACGAGGATCAGCCCCAGCATTTT
TRBJ1-5 NA TRBD1 TRBV27 CASRRGQGRTPQHF TGTGCCAGCAGGAGGGGGCAGGGCCGTACCCCCCAGCATTTT
TRBJ1-5 NA NA TRBV29-1 CSVEWFGGDQPQHF TGCAGCGTTGAATGGTTCGGGGGGGATCAGCCCCAGCATTTT
TRBJ1-2 few NA TRBV6-5 CASSRQRKNYGYTF TGTGCCAGCAGTCGACAGCGAAAAAACTATGGCTACACCTTC
TRBJ1-5 NA NA TRBV30 CAWSDGGAQHF TGTGCCTGGAGCGACGGCGGCGCCCAGCATTTT
TRBJ2-7 many NA TRBV7-2 CASGYEQYF TGTGCCAGCGGATACGAGCAGTACTTC
TRBJ2-7 NA NA TRBV10-3 CAISDGREWDYEQYF TGTGCCATCAGTGATGGAAGGGAGTGGGATTACGAGCAGTACTTC
TRBJ1-1 NA NA TRBV20-1 CSAGGWEGANTEAFF TGCAGTGCTGGAGGGTGGGAGGGAGCTAACACTGAAGCTTTCTTT
TRBJ2-2 NA NA TRBV20-1 CSARRGSLFTGELFF TGCAGTGCTAGAAGAGGCTCTTTATTCACCGGGGAGCTGTTTTTT
TRBJ1-1 many NA TRBV11-1 CASSPYQGTEAFF TGTGCCAGCAGCCCATACCAGGGGACTGAAGCTTTCTTT
TRBJ1-1 many NA TRBV10-3 CAISEQGGRGTEAFF TGTGCCATCAGTGAGCAGGGAGGAAGAGGTACTGAAGCTTTCTTT
TRBJ1-5 few TRBD1 TRBV19 CASTPRTGLNQPQHF TGTGCCAGTACCCCTCGGACAGGCCTTAATCAGCCCCAGCATTTT
TRBJ2-3 many TRBD2 TRBV5-4 CASSSLAGGLGDTQYF TGTGCCAGCAGCTCGTTAGCGGGAGGGCTTGGAGATACGCAGTATTTT
TRBJ1-4 NA NA TRBV19 CASSPTAQGKLFF TGTGCCAGTAGCCCCACGGCCCAGGGAAAACTGTTTTTT
TRBJ2-5 NA TRBD2 TRBV9 CASSVSGGMGETQYF TGTGCCAGCAGCGTTAGCGGGGGGATGGGAGAGACCCAGTACTTC
TRBJ2-7 NA TRBD2 TRBV3-1 CASSQDTSGSVHEQYF TGTGCCAGCAGCCAAGATACTAGCGGGAGTGTCCACGAGCAGTACTTC
TRBJ2-1 NA NA TRBV27 CASSLIGNEQFF TGTGCCAGCAGTTTAATAGGCAATGAGCAGTTCTTC
TRBJ2-5 NA NA TRBV7-9 CASRRGLGETQYF TGTGCCAGCAGGAGGGGGTTGGGAGAGACCCAGTACTTC
TRBJ1-6 many TRBD1 TRBV6-5 CASRDRIDRVNSPLHF TGTGCCAGCAGAGATCGGATTGACAGGGTTAATTCACCCCTCCACTTT
TRBJ2-5 many NA TRBV27 CASSRGGETQYF TGTGCCAGCAGCCGAGGCGGGGAGACCCAGTACTTC
TRBJ2-7 few TRBD1 TRBV4-3 CASSQDFRTGAHEQYF TGCGCCAGCAGCCAAGATTTCCGGACAGGGGCCCACGAGCAGTACTTC
TRBJ2-5 few NA TRBV14 CASSQDRGTIRRETQYF TGTGCCAGCAGCCAAGATAGGGGGACAATCCGGAGGGAGACCCAGTACTTC
TRBJ2-2 few NA TRBV7-2 CASSPPAGSLSRELFF TGTGCCAGCAGCCCACCGGCGGGGTCTTTAAGCCGGGAGCTGTTTTTT
TRBJ2-5 NA TRBD2 TRBV3-1 CASSQASGTSFETQYF TGTGCCAGCAGCCAAGCTTCCGGGACTAGCTTCGAGACCCAGTACTTC
TRBJ2-1 NA NA TRBV12-3/TRBV12-4 CASSFTTHNEQFF TGTGCCAGCAGTTTTACTACTCACAATGAGCAGTTCTTC
TRBJ2-2 NA TRBD1 TRBV5-1 CASSFGGQGNTGELFF TGCGCCAGCAGCTTCGGAGGACAGGGGAACACCGGGGAGCTGTTTTTT
TRBJ2-7 once NA TRBV5-1 CASSPNPTVSYEQYF TGCGCCAGCAGCCCAAACCCGACAGTCTCCTACGAGCAGTACTTC
TRBJ2-1 many TRBD2 TRBV7-2 CASKPYPSGGMYNEQFF TGTGCCAGCAAACCTTATCCTAGCGGTGGTATGTACAATGAGCAGTTCTTC
TRBJ2-5 many NA TRBV30 CAWSVLDTQETQYF TGTGCCTGGAGTGTACTTGATACCCAAGAGACCCAGTACTTC
TRBJ1-6 NA NA TRBV2 CASGGGQGTSPLHF TGTGCCAGCGGGGGAGGTCAGGGAACTTCACCCCTCCACTTT
TRBJ1-1 NA NA TRBV12-3/TRBV12-4 CATQFGGGTEAFF TGTGCCACCCAGTTTGGGGGAGGCACTGAAGCTTTCTTT
TRBJ2-5 few TRBD1 TRBV10-3 CAISGGQEETQYF TGTGCCATCAGTGGAGGACAGGAAGAGACCCAGTACTTC
TRBJ2-6 many NA TRBV7-2 CASSLEAGVPSGANVLTF TGTGCCAGCAGCTTAGAAGCAGGGGTCCCTTCTGGGGCCAACGTCCTGACTTTC
TRBJ2-3 many NA TRBV19 CASSIHNSGLRDTQYF TGTGCCAGTAGTATACACAACTCGGGACTCAGAGATACGCAGTATTTT
TRBJ1-1 many NA TRBV29-1 CSVGGSTEAFF TGCAGCGTGGGGGGGTCCACTGAAGCTTTCTTT
TRBJ2-5 many TRBD2 TRBV20-1 CSECRLAGGQTQYF TGCAGTGAATGTCGCCTAGCGGGAGGCCAGACCCAGTACTTC
TRBJ1-1 few NA TRBV9 CASSAGHLNTEAFF TGTGCCAGCAGCGCGGGACACTTGAACACTGAAGCTTTCTTT
TRBJ2-7 NA NA TRBV6-2/TRBV6-3 CASSTPPGGEYF TGTGCCAGCAGTACTCCCCCCGGCGGGGAGTACTTC
TRBJ2-7 NA NA TRBV12-5 CASGLLGEQYF TGTGCTAGTGGTTTGTTAGGAGAGCAGTACTTC
TRBJ2-2 many NA TRBV10-1 CASSGSGAGELFF TGCGCCAGCAGTGGATCGGGGGCCGGGGAGCTGTTTTTT
TRBJ2-1 many TRBD1 TRBV20-1 CSTILTGTYNEQFF TGCAGTACAATCCTGACAGGGACCTACAATGAGCAGTTCTTC
TRBJ1-1 NA NA TRBV20-1 CSLNGGTEAFF TGCAGTTTAAATGGGGGCACTGAAGCTTTCTTT
TRBJ2-3 many NA TRBV4-2 CASSHEPTSTDTQYF TGTGCCAGCAGCCATGAGCCTACTAGCACAGATACGCAGTATTTT
TRBJ2-7 many NA TRBV5-6 CASSLMLSYEQYF TGTGCCAGCAGCTTGATGCTCTCCTACGAGCAGTACTTC
TRBJ2-1 NA NA TRBV21-1 CASSKAAQSEQFF TGTGCCAGCAGCAAAGCGGCACAGAGTGAGCAGTTCTTC
TRBJ1-3 few TRBD1 TRBV6-6 CASSRQGALFSGNTIYF TGTGCCAGCAGTAGACAGGGGGCCCTTTTCTCTGGAAACACCATATATTTT
TRBJ2-5 few NA TRBV7-6 CASSRELQETQYF TGTGCCAGCAGTCGGGAGTTGCAAGAGACCCAGTACTTC
TRBJ1-4 NA NA TRBV30 CAWSIQGLEKLFF TGTGCCTGGAGTATACAGGGCCTTGAAAAACTGTTTTTT
TRBJ2-1 few TRBD2 TRBV5-1 CASSLGPLAGAYNEQFF TGCGCCAGCAGCTTGGGCCCACTAGCGGGGGCTTACAATGAGCAGTTCTTC
TRBJ2-3 NA NA TRBV7-2 CASSWGPGTDTQYF TGTGCCAGCAGCTGGGGACCCGGCACAGATACGCAGTATTTT
TRBJ2-1 many TRBD1 TRBV5-1 CASSPGQAYNEQFF TGCGCCAGCAGCCCGGGACAGGCCTACAATGAGCAGTTCTTC